This T cell receptor beta chain was captured in a study of regulatory T cells in long-lasting Graves disease. CDR3 regions were amplified by Arm-PCR using iRepertoire HTBI primers to build TCR beta libraries. TCRdb used MiXCR to reprocess the multiplex PCR reads, holding one entry per CDR3 protein. In the table there are around 330,000 distinct CDR3 sequences, roughly 18% of which are singletons. Study results and caveats: TRBV28 was favored in persistent disease, as were TRBJ1-2 and TRBJ2-5. Between persistent patients, thousands of public clonotypes were shared, exceeding the 900 to 1,000 shared between new patients.

Stated time point: newly diagnosed GD, antithyroid drugs for less than 3 months. TCR sequences were obtained from RNA taken from PBMCs. CDR1 and CDR2 (germline): LNHNV, YYDKDF (reference sequence). Trimming took off 3 bases at V and 4 bases at J, with 15 bases between the two ends. This CDR3 has 15 amino acids. Concerning this clonotype: No antigen is known for it.

This receptor was taken from a female donor with Graves disease. This chain joins TRBV15 and TRBJ2-5, with D possibly TRBD1 on 5 matching bases. Specimen: peripheral blood mononuclear cells (PBMCs), collected at new diagnosis, from a patient treated with antithyroid drugs. The CDR3 DNA sequence: TGTGCCACCAGCAGTGGGCAGGGTGGTATAGAGACCCAGTACTTC. Protein product: CATSSGQGGIETQYF.